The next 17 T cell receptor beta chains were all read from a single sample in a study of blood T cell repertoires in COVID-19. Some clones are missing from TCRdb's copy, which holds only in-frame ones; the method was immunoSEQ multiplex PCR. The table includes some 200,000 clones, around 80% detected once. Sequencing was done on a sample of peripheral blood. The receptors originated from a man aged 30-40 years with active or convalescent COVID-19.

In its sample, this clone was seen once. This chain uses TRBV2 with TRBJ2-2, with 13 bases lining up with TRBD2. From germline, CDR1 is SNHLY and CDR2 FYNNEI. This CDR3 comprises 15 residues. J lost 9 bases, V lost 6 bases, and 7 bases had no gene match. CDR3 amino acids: CASRVLAGGFRELFF. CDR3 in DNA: TGTGCCAGCAGGGTACTAGCGGGAGGGTTCCGGGAGCTGTTTTTT.

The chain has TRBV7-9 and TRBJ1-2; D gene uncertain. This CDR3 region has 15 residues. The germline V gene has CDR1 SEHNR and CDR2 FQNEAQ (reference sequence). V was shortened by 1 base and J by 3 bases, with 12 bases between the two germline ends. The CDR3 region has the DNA TGTGCCAGCAGCTTAGTGTCCCAGGCGCACTATGGCTACACCTTC. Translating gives CASSLVSQAHYGYTF.

The CDR3 here is CASSWGGPSTEAFF. In nucleotides, the CDR3 is TGCGCCAGCAGCTGGGGGGGTCCAAGCACTGAAGCTTTCTTT. V gene TRBV5-1 combines with J gene TRBJ1-1; TRBD1 is a possible D gene (5 bases). The V end was cut by 3 bases, the J end by 4 bases, with 13 bases between. The germline V gene has CDR1 SGHRS and CDR2 YFSETQ. The CDR3 runs to 14 residues.

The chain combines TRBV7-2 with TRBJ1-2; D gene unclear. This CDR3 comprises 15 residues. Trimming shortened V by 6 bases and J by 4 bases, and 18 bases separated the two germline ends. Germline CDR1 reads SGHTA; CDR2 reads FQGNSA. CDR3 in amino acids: CASSPTRSSFYGYTF. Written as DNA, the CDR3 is TGTGCCAGCAGTCCGACGAGGAGCTCGTTCTATGGCTACACCTTC.

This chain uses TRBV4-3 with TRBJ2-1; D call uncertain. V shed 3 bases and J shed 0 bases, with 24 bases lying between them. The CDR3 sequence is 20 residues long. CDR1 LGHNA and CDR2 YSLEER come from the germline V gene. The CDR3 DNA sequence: TGCGCCAGCAGCCAGCCCTTGAGCTCGGAGAGACTTAGCTCCTACAATGAGCAGTTCTTC. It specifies CASSQPLSSERLSSYNEQFF.

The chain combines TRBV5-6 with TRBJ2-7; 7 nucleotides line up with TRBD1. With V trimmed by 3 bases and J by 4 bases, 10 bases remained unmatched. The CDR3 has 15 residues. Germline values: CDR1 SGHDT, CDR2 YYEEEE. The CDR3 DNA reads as TGTGCCAGCAGCTCTACAGGGGAACCCTTTTACGAGCAGTACGTC. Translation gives CASSSTGEPFYEQYV.

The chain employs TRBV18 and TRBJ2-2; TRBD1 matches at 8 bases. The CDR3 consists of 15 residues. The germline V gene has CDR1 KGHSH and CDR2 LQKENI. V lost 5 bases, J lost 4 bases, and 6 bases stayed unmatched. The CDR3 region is CASSRQGASTGELFF. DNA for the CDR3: TGTGCCAGCTCAAGGCAGGGGGCGAGCACCGGGGAGCTGTTTTTT.

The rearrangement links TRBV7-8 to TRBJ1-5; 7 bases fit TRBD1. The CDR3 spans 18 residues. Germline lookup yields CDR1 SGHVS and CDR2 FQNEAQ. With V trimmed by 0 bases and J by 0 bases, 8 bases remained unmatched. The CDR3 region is CASSLAAGQTYSNQPQHF. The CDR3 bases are TGTGCCAGCAGCTTAGCGGCGGGACAGACTTATAGCAATCAGCCCCAGCATTTT. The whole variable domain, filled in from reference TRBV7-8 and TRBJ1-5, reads GAGVSQSPRYKVAKRGQDVALRCDPISGHVSLFWYQQALGQGPEFLTYFQNEAQLDKSGLPSDRFFAERPEGSVSTLKIQRTQQEDSAVYLCASSLAAGQTYSNQPQHFGDGTRLSIL.

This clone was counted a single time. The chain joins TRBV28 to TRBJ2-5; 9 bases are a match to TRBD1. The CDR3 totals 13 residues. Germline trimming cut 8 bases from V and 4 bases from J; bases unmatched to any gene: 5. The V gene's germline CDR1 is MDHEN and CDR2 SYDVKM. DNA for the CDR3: TGTGCCAGCGGACAGGGGAAACCAGAGACCCAGTACTTC. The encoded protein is CASGQGKPETQYF.

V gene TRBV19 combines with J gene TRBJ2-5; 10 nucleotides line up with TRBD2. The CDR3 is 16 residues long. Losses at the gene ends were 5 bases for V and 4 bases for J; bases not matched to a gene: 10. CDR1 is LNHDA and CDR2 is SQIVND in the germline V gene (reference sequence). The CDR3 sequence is CASSPRLAGDRETQYF. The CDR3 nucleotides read TGTGCCAGTAGTCCCCGGCTAGCGGGAGACAGAGAGACCCAGTACTTC.

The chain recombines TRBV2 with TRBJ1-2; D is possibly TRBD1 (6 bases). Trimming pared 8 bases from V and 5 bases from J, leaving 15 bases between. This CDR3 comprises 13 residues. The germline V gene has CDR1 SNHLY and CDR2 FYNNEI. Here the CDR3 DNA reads TGTGCCAGCCTATCAGGGGAGGGGTATGGCTACACCTTC. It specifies CASLSGEGYGYTF.

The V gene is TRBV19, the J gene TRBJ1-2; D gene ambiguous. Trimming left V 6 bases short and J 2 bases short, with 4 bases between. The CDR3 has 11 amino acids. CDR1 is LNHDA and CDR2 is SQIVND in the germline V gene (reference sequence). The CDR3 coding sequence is TGTGCCAGTAGAGAGAACTATGGCTACACCTTC. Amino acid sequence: CASRENYGYTF.

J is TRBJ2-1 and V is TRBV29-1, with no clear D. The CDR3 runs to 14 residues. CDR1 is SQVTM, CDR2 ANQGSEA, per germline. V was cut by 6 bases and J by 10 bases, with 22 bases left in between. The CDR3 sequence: CSVPHKTLTGEQFF. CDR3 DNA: TGCAGCGTCCCCCATAAGACCCTGACCGGGGAGCAGTTCTTC.

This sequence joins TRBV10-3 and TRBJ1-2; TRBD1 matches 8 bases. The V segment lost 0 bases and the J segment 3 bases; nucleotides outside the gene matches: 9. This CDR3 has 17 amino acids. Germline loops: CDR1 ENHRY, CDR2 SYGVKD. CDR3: CAISESVGTQGDYGYTF. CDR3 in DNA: TGTGCCATCAGTGAGTCTGTAGGGACACAGGGGGACTATGGCTACACCTTC.

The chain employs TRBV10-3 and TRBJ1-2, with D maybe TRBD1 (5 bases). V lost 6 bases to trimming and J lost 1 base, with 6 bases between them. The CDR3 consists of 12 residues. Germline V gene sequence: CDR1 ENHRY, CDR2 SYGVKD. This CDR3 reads CAIRGLNYGYTF. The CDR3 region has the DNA TGTGCCATCAGGGGGCTTAACTATGGCTACACCTTC.

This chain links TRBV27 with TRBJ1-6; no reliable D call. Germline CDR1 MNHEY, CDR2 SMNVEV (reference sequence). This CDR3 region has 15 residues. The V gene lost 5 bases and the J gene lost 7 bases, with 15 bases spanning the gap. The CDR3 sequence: CASSPTLRSNSPLHF. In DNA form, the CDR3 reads TGTGCCAGCAGTCCGACTTTGCGTAGCAATTCACCCCTCCACTTT.

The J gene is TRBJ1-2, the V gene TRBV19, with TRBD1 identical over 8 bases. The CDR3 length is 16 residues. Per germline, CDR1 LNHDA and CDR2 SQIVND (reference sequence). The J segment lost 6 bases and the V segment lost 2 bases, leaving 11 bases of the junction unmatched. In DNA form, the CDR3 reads TGTGCCAGTAGTATAAATGCGCAGGGGGCGTGGGATGGCTACACCTTC. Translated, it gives CASSINAQGAWDGYTF.